The 24 T cell receptor beta chains listed next were all sequenced from one sample in a study of blood T cell repertoires in COVID-19. Libraries were prepared by immunoSEQ multiplex PCR; TCRdb keeps only in-frame clonotypes and omits some of them. This table has around 200,000 clones, 80% to 90% appearing once. The sequenced sample was peripheral blood. These receptors were collected from a woman aged 18-35 years who had recovered from COVID-19.

Turning to this clone: The DNA is omitted, as the CDR3 cannot be located on it reliably, and the CDR3 follows TCRdb's listing. The genes are TRBV4-1 and TRBJ1-1; TRBD1, the table's D call, was not compared with the DNA. Ends included, the CDR3 has 17 residues. Germline CDR1 MGHRA, CDR2 YSYEKL. The CDR3 sequence: CASSQSSGRDRATEAFF.

This clone showed up just once. This chain links TRBV18 with TRBJ1-3, with a possible D match to TRBD1 (6 bases). This CDR3 region has 14 residues. Trimming cost V 5 bases and J 5 bases, with 13 bases left between them. Germline-derived CDR1 and CDR2 are KGHSH and LQKENI. CDR3: CASSGGLKRNTIYF. CDR3 in DNA: TGTGCCAGCTCAGGGGGCCTTAAAAGAAACACCATATATTTT.

V and J are TRBV20-1 and TRBJ1-2; D is unclear. Deletions cut 2 bases from V and 4 bases from J, with 5 bases between. Per the germline V gene, CDR1 is DFQATT and CDR2 is SNEGSKA (reference sequence). The CDR3 spans 11 residues. CDR3 sequence (DNA): TGCAGTGCTAGACACGGCTATGGCTACACCTTC. It yields the protein CSARHGYGYTF.

The gene calls are TRBV27 and TRBJ2-7; tentative D call: TRBD2 (6 bases). The CDR3 totals 11 residues. Germline-derived CDR1 and CDR2 are MNHEY and SMNVEV (reference sequence). The V gene lost 6 bases and the J gene lost 4 bases, with 7 bases spanning the gap. In DNA form, the CDR3 reads TGTGCCAGCAGGGGAGGATACGAGCAGTACTTC. This translates into CASRGGYEQYF.

V gene TRBV6-5 combines with J gene TRBJ2-3; TRBD2 aligns across 7 bases. The CDR3 loop spans 14 amino acids. Germline CDR1 reads MNHEY; CDR2 reads SVGAGI. The V gene end was trimmed by 6 bases and the J gene end by 2 bases; junction bases not matched to a gene: 5. Written as DNA, the CDR3 is TGTGCCAGCAGGCTAGCGGAAAACACAGATACGCAGTATTTT. This gives the protein CASRLAENTDTQYF.

The rearrangement uses TRBV6-6 and TRBJ2-1; 8 nucleotides match TRBD2. Germline CDR1 is MNHNY and CDR2 is SVGAGI (reference sequence). CDR3 size: 13 residues. After removal of 5 bases from V and 9 bases from J, the junction contained 6 bases not matched to a gene. The CDR3: CASSVTSVGEQFF. The CDR3 bases are TGTGCCAGCAGTGTGACTAGCGTTGGTGAGCAGTTCTTC.

This chain connects TRBV11-2 to TRBJ2-2, with a possible D match to TRBD1 (6 bases). Germline V CDR1 and CDR2: SGHAT, FQNNGV. The V end was cut by 6 bases, the J end by 2 bases, with 16 bases between. The CDR3 is 16 residues long. The CDR3 DNA reads as TGTGCCAGCAGACTTCCCGGGACACGTAACACCGGGGAGCTGTTTTTT. This sequence encodes CASRLPGTRNTGELFF.

The chain links TRBV6-2 or TRBV6-3 to TRBJ2-1, with TRBD2 matching 9 bases. Germline V gene data show CDR1 as MNHEY and CDR2 as SVGEGT. V gave up 6 bases and J gave up 0 bases; unmatched junction bases: 15. The CDR3 covers 19 residues. CDR3 loop: CASSTSTSGFLSSYNEQFF. Here the CDR3 DNA reads TGTGCCAGCAGCACCAGCACTAGCGGGTTTTTGAGCTCCTACAATGAGCAGTTCTTC.

This clone was observed a single time. V usage is TRBV9 and J usage is TRBJ2-3, with 9 bases matching TRBD1. The germline CDR1 and CDR2 sequences are SGDLS and YYNGEE. The CDR3 totals 14 residues. J lost 5 bases, V lost 7 bases, and 8 bases had no gene match. CDR3 DNA sequence: TGTGCCAGCTCATGGGGACAGGGAGGAGATACGCAGTATTTT. It translates to CASSWGQGGDTQYF.

This clone turned up a few times. V and J are TRBV11-3 and TRBJ2-1, with 9 bases matching TRBD2. Germline CDR1 SGHNT, CDR2 YENEEA. Trimming cost V 5 bases and J 9 bases; bases outside gene matches: 8. This CDR3 is built from 14 residues. The CDR3 DNA follows: TGTGCCAGCAGCGTGGTAGCGGGAGTCGCTGAGCAGTTCTTC. Its protein is CASSVVAGVAEQFF.

This clone was seen just once. The chain employs TRBV21-1 and TRBJ1-5. TRBV21-1 is a recognized pseudogene. There are 14 residues in the CDR3. DNA for the CDR3: TGTGCCAGCAACCGGGCGGGTGGCAATCAGCCCCAGCATTTT. Protein: CASNRAGGNQPQHF.

A note on this clone: The sample contains more than one DNA sequence encoding this CDR3. The rearrangement uses TRBV5-1 and TRBJ1-2; 7 bases fit TRBD1. The CDR3 runs 17 residues. J lost 4 bases, V lost 0 bases, and 12 bases had no gene match. CDR1 and CDR2 (germline): SGHRS, YFSETQ. CDR3 DNA sequence: TGCGCCAGCAGCTTGGGGTTTATCGGACAGGCGGGCTATGGCTACACCTTC. This translates into CASSLGFIGQAGYGYTF.

V gene TRBV4-1 combines with J gene TRBJ2-7, with 7 bases matching TRBD1. The CDR3 contains 14 residues. The trim removed 4 bases at V and 6 bases at J, leaving 9 bases unmatched. Germline V gene data show CDR1 as MGHRA and CDR2 as YSYEKL. This chain's CDR3 is CASSLPLSGGEQYF. The CDR3 DNA is TGCGCCAGCAGCCTTCCCCTATCAGGGGGCGAGCAGTACTTC.

The CDR3 spells CASSQDRYNEQFF. The DNA for the CDR3 is TGTGCCAGCAGTCAGGACAGGTACAATGAGCAGTTCTTC. The chain employs TRBV6-5 and TRBJ2-1; 7 bases are shared with TRBD1. The germline V gene has CDR1 MNHEY and CDR2 SVGAGI. The V and J ends lost 5 bases and 4 bases, in that order; junction bases with no gene match: 2. The CDR3 has 13 amino acids.

This clone came up once. The V gene is TRBV11-2, the J gene TRBJ2-7; D possibly corresponds to TRBD1 (6 bases). This CDR3 is 13 amino acids long. The germline CDR1 and CDR2 sequences are SGHAT and FQNNGV. Trimming removed 5 bases at V and 4 bases at J, with 12 bases between. CDR3 bases: TGTGCCAGCAGCCAAGACAGGAGATACGAGCAGTACTTC. Protein product: CASSQDRRYEQYF.

This chain links TRBV6-5 with TRBJ2-5; 10 nucleotides line up with TRBD2. Losses at the gene ends were 0 bases for V and 5 bases for J; bases not matched to a gene: 3. Germline V gives CDR1 MNHEY, CDR2 SVGAGI. There are 15 residues in the CDR3. CDR3 amino acids: CASSYSSGRGETQYF. The CDR3 nucleotides read TGTGCCAGCAGTTACTCGAGCGGGAGGGGGGAGACCCAGTACTTC.

The V and J genes are TRBV12-3 or TRBV12-4 and TRBJ1-2, with TRBD1 as a possible D gene (5 bases). The CDR3 sequence is 12 residues long. V was cut by 7 bases and J by 4 bases, with 10 bases left in between. The CDR3 coding sequence is TGTGCCAGCACCACGGGACTCTATGGCTACACCTTC. Translated: CASTTGLYGYTF.

V is TRBV5-8 and J is TRBJ1-1; 7 bases align to TRBD1. The CDR3 is 14 residues long. V lost 4 bases, J lost 3 bases, and 6 bases stayed unmatched. CDR1 is SGHTS and CDR2 is YDEGEE in the germline V gene. CDR3 region: CASSLDRVYTEAFF. The CDR3 bases are TGTGCCAGCAGCCTCGACAGGGTCTACACTGAAGCTTTCTTT.

This chain links TRBV18 with TRBJ2-1; D ambiguous. The CDR3 has 11 residues. Trimming took off 4 bases at V and 7 bases at J, with 5 bases between the two ends. Per germline, CDR1 KGHSH and CDR2 LQKENI. DNA of the CDR3: TGTGCCAGCTCACGCAGGAATGAGCAGTTCTTC. Residues: CASSRRNEQFF.

This chain links TRBV29-1 with TRBJ2-3; TRBD2 agrees at 10 bases. Trimming took 4 bases from V and 2 from J; bases not matched to a gene: 12. This CDR3 has 17 residues. Germline V CDR1 and CDR2: SQVTM, ANQGSEA. This chain's CDR3 is CSVASGGRTMNTDTQYF. The CDR3, as DNA: TGCAGCGTTGCTAGCGGGGGACGAACTATGAACACAGATACGCAGTATTTT.

The chain employs TRBV9 and TRBJ1-3; no reliable D call. The CDR3 is 15 residues long. Germline V CDR1 and CDR2: SGDLS, YYNGEE. The germline V and J ends were trimmed by 3 bases and 2 bases, with 12 bases remaining between them. For the CDR3, the DNA is TGTGCCAGCAGCGCAAAGTTAGAAGCTGGAAACACCATATATTTT. It codes for CASSAKLEAGNTIYF.

The chain is built from TRBV7-2 and TRBJ1-1; a weak D match, TRBD1 (5 bases). Trimming pared 5 bases from V and 10 bases from J, leaving 8 bases between. The germline CDR1 and CDR2 sequences are SGHTA and FQGNSA. This CDR3 has 10 amino acids. CDR3 sequence reads: CASSKTAAFF. The CDR3 region has the DNA TGTGCCAGCAGCAAGACAGCAGCTTTCTTT. Drawing the rest from reference TRBV7-2 and TRBJ1-1, the complete variable domain is GAGVSQSPSNKVTEKGKDVELRCDPISGHTALYWYRQSLGQGLEFLIYFQGNSAPDKSGLPSDRFSAERTGGSVSTLTIQRTQQEDSAVYLCASSKTAAFFGQGTRLTVV.

V usage is TRBV4-3 and J usage is TRBJ2-3; D is perhaps TRBD2 (5 bases). The CDR3 consists of 14 residues. Germline values: CDR1 LGHNA, CDR2 YSLEER. Trimming took off 2 bases at V and 7 bases at J, with 13 bases between the two ends. Here the CDR3 reads CASSQLEGLYTQYF. The DNA of the CDR3 is TGCGCCAGCAGCCAACTTGAGGGTCTTTATACGCAGTATTTT.

The J gene is TRBJ1-6, the V gene TRBV25-1; maybe TRBD1 (5 bases). The CDR3 has 17 amino acids. V gave up 1 base and J gave up 4 bases, with 14 bases separating them. Germline V gene data show CDR1 as MGHDK and CDR2 as SYGVNS. This CDR3 is CASSELGGIGYNSPLHF. For the CDR3, the DNA is TGTGCCAGCAGTGAATTGGGGGGGATCGGTTATAATTCACCCCTCCACTTT.